This T cell receptor (beta chain) was documented in a study of T cells in localized non-small cell lung cancer. Sequenced by immunoSEQ multiplex PCR; TCRdb stores in-frame clones only, minus some. Here the sample spans some 130,000 clones, 89% being singletons. Sequences were derived from peripheral blood, sampled before any cancer treatment. The receptor was derived from a female donor at least 60 years old with stage I lung adenocarcinoma.

The CDR3, as DNA: TGTGCCAGCAGCCTGGGACAATCCAATGAGCAGTTCTTC. Residues: CASSLGQSNEQFF. The chain has TRBV14 and TRBJ2-1; tentatively, D is TRBD1 (6 bases). V lost 4 bases, J lost 6 bases, and 10 bases lay in between. The CDR3 totals 13 residues. CDR1 and CDR2 (germline): SGHDN, FVKESK.